This T cell receptor (beta chain) was found in a study of blood T cell repertoires in COVID-19. Sequencing used immunoSEQ multiplex PCR; TCRdb keeps in-frame clones, though not all of them. The sample lists a few hundred thousand clones, 65% to 90% occurring once. Germline-derived CDR1 and CDR2 are SGHRS and YFSETQ. The length of the CDR3 is 16 residues. V was pared by 2 bases and J by 3 bases, with 15 bases between. The rearrangement joins TRBV5-1 to TRBJ1-3; maybe TRBD1 (5 bases). This clonotype was sampled from a man between 40 and 49 years old who had recovered from COVID-19. Sequencing was done on a sample of PBMCs or T cells enriched from blood (not recorded which). Here the CDR3 reads CASSLGAWGLGNTIYF. The CDR3 DNA reads as TGCGCCAGCAGCTTAGGGGCCTGGGGCCTTGGAAACACCATATATTTT.